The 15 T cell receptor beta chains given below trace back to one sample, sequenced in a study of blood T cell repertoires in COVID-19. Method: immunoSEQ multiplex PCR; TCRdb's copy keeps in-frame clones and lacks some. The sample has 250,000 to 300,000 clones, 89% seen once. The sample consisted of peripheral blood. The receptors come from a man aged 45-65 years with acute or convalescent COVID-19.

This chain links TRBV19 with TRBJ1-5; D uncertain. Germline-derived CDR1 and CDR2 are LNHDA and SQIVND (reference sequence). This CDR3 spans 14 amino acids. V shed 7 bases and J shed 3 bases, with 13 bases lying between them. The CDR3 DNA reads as TGTGCCAGTACCAAAGACGGAGTCAATCAGCCCCAGCATTTT. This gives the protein CASTKDGVNQPQHF.

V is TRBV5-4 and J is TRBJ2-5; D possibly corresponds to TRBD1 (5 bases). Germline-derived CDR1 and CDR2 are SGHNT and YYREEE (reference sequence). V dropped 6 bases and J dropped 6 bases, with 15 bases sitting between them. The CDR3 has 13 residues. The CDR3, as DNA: TGTGCCAGCAACCCCCTTGGGGCCAAGACCCAGTACTTC. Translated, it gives CASNPLGAKTQYF.

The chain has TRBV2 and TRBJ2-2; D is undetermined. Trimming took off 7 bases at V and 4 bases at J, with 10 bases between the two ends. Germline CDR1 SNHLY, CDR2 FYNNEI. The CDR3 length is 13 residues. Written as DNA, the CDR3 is TGTGCCAGCAAGAGCCGGAGCACCGGGGAGCTGTTTTTT. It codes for CASKSRSTGELFF.

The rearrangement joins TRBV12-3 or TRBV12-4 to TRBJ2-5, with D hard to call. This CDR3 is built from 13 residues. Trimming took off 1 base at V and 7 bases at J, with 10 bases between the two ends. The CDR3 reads CASSLGQIGTQYF. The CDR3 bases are TGTGCCAGCAGTTTAGGCCAGATTGGGACCCAGTACTTC.

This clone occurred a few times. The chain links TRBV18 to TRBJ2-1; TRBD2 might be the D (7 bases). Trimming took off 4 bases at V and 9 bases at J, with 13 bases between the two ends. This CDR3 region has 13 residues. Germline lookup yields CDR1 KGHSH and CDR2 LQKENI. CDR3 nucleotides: TGTGCCAGCTCACTCCACAGGGAGGGTGAGCAGTTCTTC. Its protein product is CASSLHREGEQFF.

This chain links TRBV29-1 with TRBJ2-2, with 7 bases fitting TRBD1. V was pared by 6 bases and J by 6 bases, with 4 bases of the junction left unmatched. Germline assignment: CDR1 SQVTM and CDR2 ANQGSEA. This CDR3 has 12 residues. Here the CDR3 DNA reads TGCAGCGTCTGGACAGGCCCCGGGGAGCTGTTTTTT. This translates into CSVWTGPGELFF.

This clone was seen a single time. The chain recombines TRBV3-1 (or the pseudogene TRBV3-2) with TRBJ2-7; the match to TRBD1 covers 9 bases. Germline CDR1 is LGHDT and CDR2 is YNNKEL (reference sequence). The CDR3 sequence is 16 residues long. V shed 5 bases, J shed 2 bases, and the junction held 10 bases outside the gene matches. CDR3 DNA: TGTGCCAGCAGCTACGGGGGAGGGACAGGGACCTACGAGCAGTACTTC. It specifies CASSYGGGTGTYEQYF.

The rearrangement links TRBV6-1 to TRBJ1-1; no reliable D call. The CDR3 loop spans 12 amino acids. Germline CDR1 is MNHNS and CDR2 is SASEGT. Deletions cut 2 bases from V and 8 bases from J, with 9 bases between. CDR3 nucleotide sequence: TGTGCCAGCAGTGAAAGTCGAGGGGAAGCTTTCTTT. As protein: CASSESRGEAFF.

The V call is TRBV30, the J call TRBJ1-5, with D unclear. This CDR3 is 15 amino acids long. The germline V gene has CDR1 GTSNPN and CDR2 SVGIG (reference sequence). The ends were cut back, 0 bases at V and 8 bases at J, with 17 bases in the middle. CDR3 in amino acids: CAWSVGQRAGKPQHF. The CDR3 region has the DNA TGTGCCTGGAGTGTAGGTCAAAGGGCCGGGAAGCCCCAGCATTTT.

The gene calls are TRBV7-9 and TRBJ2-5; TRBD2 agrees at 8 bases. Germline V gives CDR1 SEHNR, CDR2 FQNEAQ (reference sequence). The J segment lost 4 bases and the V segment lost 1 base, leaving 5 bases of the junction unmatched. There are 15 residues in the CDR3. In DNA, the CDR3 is TGTGCCAGCAGCTTAGTCGGGACTAGTGGAGAGACCCAGTACTTC. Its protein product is CASSLVGTSGETQYF. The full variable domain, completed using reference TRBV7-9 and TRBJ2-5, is DTGVSQNPRHKITKRGQNVTFRCDPISEHNRLYWYRQTLGQGPEFLTYFQNEAQLEKSRLLSDRFSAERPKGSFSTLEIQRTEQGDSAMYLCASSLVGTSGETQYFGPGTRLLVL.

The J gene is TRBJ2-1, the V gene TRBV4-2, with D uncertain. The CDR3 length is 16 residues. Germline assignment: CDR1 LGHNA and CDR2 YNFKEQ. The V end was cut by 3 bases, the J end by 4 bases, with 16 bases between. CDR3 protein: CASSHVPSTGYNEQFF. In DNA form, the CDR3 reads TGTGCCAGCAGCCATGTACCCAGTACGGGTTACAATGAGCAGTTCTTC.

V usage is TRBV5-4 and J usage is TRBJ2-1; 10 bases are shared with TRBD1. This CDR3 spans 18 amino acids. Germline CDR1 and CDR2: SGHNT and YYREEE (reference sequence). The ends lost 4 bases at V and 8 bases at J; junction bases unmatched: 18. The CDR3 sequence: CASSHPGPGTGDLDEQFF. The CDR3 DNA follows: TGTGCCAGCAGCCATCCCGGACCTGGGACAGGGGATTTGGATGAGCAGTTCTTC.

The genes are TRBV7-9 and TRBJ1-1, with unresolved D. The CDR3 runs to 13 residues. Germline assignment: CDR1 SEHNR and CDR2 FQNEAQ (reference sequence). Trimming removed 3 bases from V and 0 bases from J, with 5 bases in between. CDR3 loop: CASSFQVNTEAFF. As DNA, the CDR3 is TGTGCCAGCAGCTTTCAGGTGAACACTGAAGCTTTCTTT. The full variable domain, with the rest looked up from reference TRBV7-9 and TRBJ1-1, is DTGVSQNPRHKITKRGQNVTFRCDPISEHNRLYWYRQTLGQGPEFLTYFQNEAQLEKSRLLSDRFSAERPKGSFSTLEIQRTEQGDSAMYLCASSFQVNTEAFFGQGTRLTVV.

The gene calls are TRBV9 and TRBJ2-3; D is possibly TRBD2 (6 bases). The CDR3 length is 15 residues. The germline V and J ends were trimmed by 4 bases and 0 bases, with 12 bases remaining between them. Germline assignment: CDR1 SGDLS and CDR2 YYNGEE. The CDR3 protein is CASSSGVWSTDTQYF. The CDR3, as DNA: TGTGCCAGCAGCTCGGGGGTCTGGAGCACAGATACGCAGTATTTT.

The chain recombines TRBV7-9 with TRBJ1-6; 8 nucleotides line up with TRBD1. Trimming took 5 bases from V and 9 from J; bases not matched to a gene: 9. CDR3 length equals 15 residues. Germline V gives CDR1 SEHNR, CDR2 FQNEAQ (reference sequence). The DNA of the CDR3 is TGTGCCAGCAGCGATCCGGACAGGGAGGGTTCACCCCTCCACTTT. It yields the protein CASSDPDREGSPLHF.